The 18 T cell receptor beta chains below were found in one sample sequenced in a study of OX40 agonist ivuxolimab in advanced cancers. Produced via immunoSEQ multiplex PCR; TCRdb's table is partial and in-frame only. This sample yields tens of thousands of clones, of which roughly four fifths are seen a single time; under 13% belongs to the top ten. The sample in question was CD4+ or CD8+ T cells sorted from blood, obtained in a trial of the OX40 agonist ivuxolimab. The receptors were sampled from an adult with an advanced solid tumor such as melanoma, head and neck, liver or kidney cancer.

V gene TRBV5-6 combines with J gene TRBJ1-1; 9 nucleotides line up with TRBD1. The V segment lost 2 bases and the J segment 4 bases; nucleotides outside the gene matches: 0. CDR3 size: 13 residues. The V gene's germline CDR1 is SGHDT and CDR2 YYEEEE. The CDR3 coding sequence is TGTGCCAGCAGCTTACAGGGGGCCACTGAAGCTTTCTTT. Translated: CASSLQGATEAFF. The variable domain in full, completed from reference TRBV5-6 and TRBJ1-1, reads DAGVTQSPTHLIKTRGQQVTLRCSPKSGHDTVSWYQQALGQGPQFIFQYYEEEERQRGNFPDRFSGHQFPNYSSELNVNALLLGDSALYLCASSLQGATEAFFGQGTRLTVV.

J is TRBJ1-1 and V is TRBV9; 9 positions agree with TRBD1. The CDR3 totals 15 residues. Germline values: CDR1 SGDLS, CDR2 YYNGEE. J gave up 1 base and V 4 bases, and 5 bases lay outside the gene matches. The CDR3 DNA reads TGTGCCAGCAGCACGCTGGGACAGGGGAACACTGAAGCTTTCTTT. This codes for CASSTLGQGNTEAFF.

On this clone itself: At one of its ends the junction is not consistent with the germline gene, which may arise from a read error. This rearrangement joins TRBV5-4 to TRBJ1-2, with 9 bases that match TRBD1. This CDR3 comprises 14 residues. Germline CDR1 SGHNT, CDR2 YYREEE (reference sequence). The CDR3 bases are TGTGCCAGCAGTTTGGAGACAGGGGGGGATGGCTACACCTTC. Encoded protein: CASSLETGGDGYTF.

In its sample, this clone was seen once. The CDR3 nucleotides read TGTGCCTGGAGTCTATCCCGCACTGAAGCTTTCTTT. It codes for CAWSLSRTEAFF. V and J are TRBV30 and TRBJ1-1; D is uncertain. V lost 2 bases to trimming and J lost 4 bases, with 8 bases between them. The CDR3 runs 12 residues. Germline CDR1 GTSNPN, CDR2 SVGIG (reference sequence).

This chain connects TRBV28 to TRBJ2-1; 11 nucleotides match TRBD2. This CDR3 spans 13 amino acids. Trimming cost V 10 bases and J 4 bases; bases outside gene matches: 3. CDR1 and CDR2 from the germline V gene are MDHEN and SYDVKM. Here the CDR3 DNA reads TGTGCCACTGGGACTAGCGGTTACAATGAGCAGTTCTTC. Protein sequence: CATGTSGYNEQFF.

This clone was seen only a few times. The V and J genes are TRBV5-8 and TRBJ2-1, with 12 nucleotides matching TRBD2. The CDR3 totals 15 residues. With 4 bases clipped from V and 4 bases from J, the junction kept 3 bases outside the gene matches. In germline, CDR1 is SGHTS, CDR2 YDEGEE. This chain's CDR3 is CASSLGTSGYNEQFF. The CDR3 DNA reads as TGTGCCAGCAGCCTGGGGACTAGCGGGTACAATGAGCAGTTCTTC.

The chain has TRBV7-2 and TRBJ2-7, with D possibly TRBD2 on 6 matching bases. Trimming left V 1 base short and J 6 bases short, with 10 bases between. CDR3 length: 13 amino acids. The germline gives CDR1 SGHTA, CDR2 FQGNSA. The CDR3 DNA sequence: TGTGCCAGCAGCTTAGGGATGGGGGGCGAGCAGTACTTC. Its protein product is CASSLGMGGEQYF.

This clone came up a few times. The CDR3, as DNA: TGTGCCAGCAATGGACCAGTTAATTCACCCCTCCACTTT. Translating gives CASNGPVNSPLHF. The chain joins TRBV28 to TRBJ1-6; no definite D call. V was trimmed by 7 bases and J by 6 bases, leaving 10 bases between them. Germline CDR1 MDHEN, CDR2 SYDVKM. This CDR3 region has 13 residues.

V and J are TRBV14 and TRBJ2-5; D ambiguous. Trimming shortened V by 6 bases and J by 5 bases, and 13 bases separated the two germline ends. The germline gives CDR1 SGHDN, CDR2 FVKESK. The CDR3 is made up of 13 amino acids. CDR3 loop: CASRGQSYETQYF. The CDR3 coding sequence is TGTGCCAGCAGGGGCCAGAGCTATGAGACCCAGTACTTC.

In DNA form, the CDR3 reads TGTGCCAGCAGTCGGGGGACTAGCGTATACGAGCAGTACGTC. Its translation is CASSRGTSVYEQYV. This chain joins TRBV6-5 and TRBJ2-7; 10 positions agree with TRBD2. This CDR3 contains 14 residues. CDR1 is MNHEY and CDR2 is SVGAGI in the germline V gene. Losses at the gene ends were 5 bases for V and 4 bases for J; bases not matched to a gene: 5.

The V call is TRBV28, the J call TRBJ1-1; TRBD1 might be the D (6 bases). The germline CDR1 and CDR2 sequences are MDHEN and SYDVKM. The germline V and J ends were trimmed by 1 base and 10 bases, with 16 bases remaining between them. This CDR3 region has 14 residues. The CDR3 region is CASSLLQGPIGAFF. The CDR3 DNA is TGTGCCAGCAGTTTATTGCAGGGGCCGATCGGAGCTTTCTTT.

V usage is TRBV4-2 and J usage is TRBJ2-2; D gene unclear. The CDR3 has 17 amino acids. Looked up from germline, CDR1 is LGHNA and CDR2 is YNFKEQ. Trimming removed 1 base at V and 0 bases at J, with 12 bases between. CDR3 loop: CASSQGGWAANTGELFF. DNA of the CDR3: TGTGCCAGCAGCCAAGGGGGTTGGGCCGCGAACACCGGGGAGCTGTTTTTT.

This clone showed up just a few times. This chain connects TRBV7-9 to TRBJ1-3; no clear D gene. The germline CDR1 and CDR2 sequences are SEHNR and FQNEAQ (reference sequence). This CDR3 has 14 amino acids. Trimming took 5 bases from V and 3 from J, leaving 11 bases between them. CDR3: CASSHEGLGNTIYF. The DNA for the CDR3 is TGTGCCAGCAGCCACGAGGGTCTTGGAAACACCATATATTTT. Full variable domain (missing parts from reference TRBV7-9 and TRBJ1-3): DTGVSQNPRHKITKRGQNVTFRCDPISEHNRLYWYRQTLGQGPEFLTYFQNEAQLEKSRLLSDRFSAERPKGSFSTLEIQRTEQGDSAMYLCASSHEGLGNTIYFGEGSWLTVV.

V gene TRBV6-1 combines with J gene TRBJ1-3, with 10 positions matching TRBD1. The CDR3 is 15 amino acids. Germline-derived CDR1 and CDR2 are MNHNS and SASEGT. V was clipped by 8 bases and J by 3 bases; unmatched bases: 7. CDR3 DNA sequence: TGTGCCAGCTCACGCGGGACAGGGGTTGGAAACACCATATATTTT. This encodes CASSRGTGVGNTIYF.

This chain connects TRBV30 to TRBJ1-4; 7 nucleotides match TRBD1. This CDR3 has 15 residues. CDR1 is GTSNPN and CDR2 is SVGIG in the germline V gene (reference sequence). Losses at the gene ends were 3 bases for V and 5 bases for J; bases not matched to a gene: 9. DNA of the CDR3: TGTGCCTGGAGCAGAGGGACAGCGGGGAATGAAAAACTGTTTTTT. As protein: CAWSRGTAGNEKLFF.

Relative to its sample, this clone is medium-sized. Additional DNA sequences in this sample encode the identical CDR3. This chain connects TRBV5-4 to TRBJ2-3, with unresolved D. This CDR3 comprises 12 residues. The germline V gene encodes CDR1 SGHNT and CDR2 YYREEE (reference sequence). The ends were cut back, 5 bases at V and 0 bases at J, with 4 bases in the middle. In DNA, the CDR3 is TGTGCCAGCAGGATTAGCACAGATACGCAGTATTTT. Protein product: CASRISTDTQYF.

This clone was seen just once. The chain links TRBV19 to TRBJ1-3; the match to TRBD1 covers 7 bases. CDR3 length: 13 residues. From germline, CDR1 is LNHDA and CDR2 SQIVND (reference sequence). The ends lost 5 bases at V and 4 bases at J; junction bases unmatched: 2. The CDR3 DNA follows: TGTGCCAGTAGTCCGGGACAGGGAAACACCATATATTTT. It codes for CASSPGQGNTIYF.

The table lists this clone with a count of one. The rearrangement links TRBV5-6 to TRBJ1-1; weak D call: TRBD1 (5 bases). Germline V lookup: CDR1 SGHDT, CDR2 YYEEEE. V lost 5 bases, J lost 0 bases, and 5 bases lay in between. This CDR3 comprises 12 residues. The CDR3 here is CASRGLNTEAFF. Here the CDR3 DNA reads TGTGCCAGCAGGGGACTGAACACTGAAGCTTTCTTT.